This record covers a single T cell receptor (beta chain). Its binding antigen is unknown. No base quality values were provided; no much bigger clone lies one nucleotide off. The data were obtained in a study of vaccination and CD4 T cells after COVID-19 (dated by TCRdb to 2022 to 2024). With respect to the entire study: Every convalescent patient had a positive nasal swab PCR test for SARS-CoV-2, with mild disease in 8 to 10 patients and severe disease in one. The convalescent cohort included six males and four females, with two Hispanic individuals, seven Caucasians, two Asians and one multiracial person. Participants got two doses of the Pfizer-BioNTech BNT162b2 vaccine (n=8) or two doses of the Moderna mRNA-1273 vaccine (n=2). Post-COVID blood samples were collected from convalescent patients a median of roughly 100 days after diagnosis, with a range of roughly 30 to 161 days. The time from the second vaccine dose to post-vaccine blood sampling had a median of approximately 72 days and ranged from about 14 to 241 days. Overlapping spike peptide pools from SARS-CoV-2 and from the common cold coronaviruses HCoV-NL63, HCoV-OC43 and HCoV-229E were used as culture stimuli. Control cultures used a CEFX viral epitope pool as positive control, an HIV-1 Nef peptide pool as negative control, or no peptide. In around 9 COVID-19 convalescent patients and a few infection-naive healthy vaccine recipients, researchers compared the spike-specific CD4+ TCR repertoire from before mRNA vaccination with the repertoire from after.

Read against the paper, the sample's treatment or condition label means: roughly 10-day PBMC culture with coronavirus spike peptide pools or control peptides (ViraFEST assay). To expand antigen-specific T cells with peptide pools and then pick out the expanded clonotypes through TCR sequencing, the study relied on the ViraFEST assay. The convalescent patients' positive SARS-CoV-2 PCR tests were from March to December 2020, which was before the Alpha, Beta and Delta variants emerged in the United States. Each well held more than 1.5 million PBMCs cultured in IMDM containing around 5% human AB serum and roughly 9.7 IU/ml IL-2, with approximately 9.2 ug/ml peptide pools added. Half of the culture medium was replaced with fresh IL-2-containing medium on days 3 and 7. CD4+ T cells were isolated after roughly 9 days of culture through negative selection using the EasySep CD4+ T cell isolation kit. Ficoll-Paque Plus gradient centrifugation was used to isolate PBMCs from whole blood, and the isolated PBMCs were then either used fresh or cryopreserved at -140C. Culture conditions were generally each tested in triplicate wells.

Broader findings and caveats from the paper: Nearly all vaccine-specific clones in convalescent patients (304 of 307) were mono-reactive for SARS-CoV-2 spike rather than cross-reactive with common cold coronaviruses. In convalescent patients, a median approximately 83% of post-vaccine SARS-CoV-2-reactive clones were detected only after vaccination, and vaccine-specific priming was suggested by this finding. Although the median number of SARS-CoV-2-reactive clonotypes went up from around 20 after infection to 35 to 40 after vaccination, the increase was not significant. The number of convalescent patients in the study was relatively small, and the study did not examine early timepoints following natural infection.

Trimming costs V 0 bases and J 2 bases, and their ends lie 9 bases apart. According to the germline V gene, CDR1 reads SGHNT and CDR2 reads YENEEA. CDR3 length: 15 amino acids, cysteine to phenylalanine. The entry retains the CDR3 DNA only, 45 bases that are in frame from base 1. Library construction relied on PCR. DNA from cultured CD4+ T cells underwent TCR sequencing with the Oncomine TCR Beta short-read assay at the Johns Hopkins FTIC core. Genomic DNA was extracted from the cultured CD4+ T cells with the QIAamp micro DNA kit. Oncomine TCR Beta libraries made from cultured CD4+ T cells were pooled using unique dual indexes and sequenced on an Illumina iSeq 100. In the source study's methods: Non-productive sequences were filtered out, and CDR3s that did not start with C, did not end with F or W, or were shorter than 7 amino acids were discarded. The MANAFEST web application identified antigen-specific clonotypes by comparing peptide-stimulated wells against reference wells and other culture wells. To be called positive, a clone needed an FDR below 0.05, an odds ratio above 5, and a productive frequency above 0.1% in at least two of three replicate wells. Cross-reactive clonotypes were defined as significantly expanded in both SARS-CoV-2 spike wells and at least one common cold coronavirus spike condition. Levenshtein distances (stringdist) and unrooted phylogenetic trees (ape) in R version 3.6.1 were used to assess CDR3 homology. In-frame beta chains were kept once TCRdb had trimmed the public reads at Q25 with fastp and called clones with MiXCR. Identical CDR3 protein sequences are pooled into one entry, listed with their most common genes and DNA. TCRdb's processing, not the authors' own work, is the source of the V and J calls. The sample profile shows more than 9,500 distinct CDR3 sequences; about half of them were found once. The ten largest account for 28% of the sample.

The source material was CD4+ T cells from blood, cultured in vitro. The V gene is TRBV11-3 and the J gene is TRBJ2-3; TRBD1 is perhaps the D gene, given 6 matching bases. This TCR came from a human donor who had recovered from COVID-19. For the CDR3, the sequence is CASSLEGANTDTQYF. The nucleotides are TGTGCCAGCAGCTTAGAGGGGGCTAACACAGATACGCAGTATTTT. Extended through the reference TRBV11-3 and TRBJ2-3 proteins, this CDR3 yields the full variable domain: EAGVVQSPRYKIIEKKQPVAFWCNPISGHNTLYWYLQNLGQGPELLIRYENEEAVDDSQLPKDRFSAERLKGVDSTLKIQPAELGDSAVYLCASSLEGANTDTQYFGPGTRLTVL.